Below, one T cell receptor beta chain is given with its context. The antigen remains unidentified. Profiling relied on immunoSEQ multiplex PCR, and the TCRdb table lists in-frame clones only, not all of them. The data hold more than 70,000 clones, with 70% to 90% observed a single time. There are 15 residues in the CDR3. Germline values: CDR1 SGHTA, CDR2 FQGTGA. V gave up 2 bases and J gave up 6 bases, with 13 bases separating them. This specimen comes from a study of T cell responses to AZD1222 COVID-19 vaccine. Study-wide results and caveats: Samples come after the peak T cell response, not at day 14. Nearly half of unique spike-specific TCRs reportedly avoided B.1.351 and B.1.1.7 mutated regions. Donors skewed white British and female; clonal diversity was possibly underestimated.

Material: peripheral blood, obtained on day 0 of AZD1222 vaccination. V usage is TRBV7-3 and J usage is TRBJ1-4; D perhaps matches TRBD1 (6 bases). The source of this sequence is an adult in good health. This CDR3 is CASSLLGDIDEKLFF. The DNA for the CDR3 is TGTGCCAGCAGCTTATTGGGGGACATCGATGAAAAACTGTTTTTT.